Listed here are 19 T cell receptor beta chains from one sample, sequenced in a study of blood T cell repertoires in COVID-19. Clones were sequenced by immunoSEQ multiplex PCR, and TCRdb holds only the in-frame ones, with some missing. The data show around 320,000 clones, roughly nine tenths seen once. The specimen sequenced was PBMCs or T cells enriched from blood (not recorded which). The receptors were sampled from a woman in her 30s who had been exposed to COVID-19.

V gene TRBV10-1 combines with J gene TRBJ2-5; D possibly corresponds to TRBD2 (6 bases). CDR1 is WNHNN, CDR2 SYGVQD, per germline (reference sequence). Trimming stripped 3 bases from V and 2 bases from J, with 16 bases between. The CDR3 spans 16 residues. CDR3 nucleotide sequence: TGCGCCAGCAGTGAAGGAAAGCGGGCTATACAAGAGACCCAGTACTTC. This codes for CASSEGKRAIQETQYF.

The chain couples TRBV6-5 to TRBJ2-3; the D is unclear. The germline CDR1 and CDR2 sequences are MNHEY and SVGAGI. The CDR3 consists of 16 residues. Trimming removed 2 bases at V and 4 bases at J, with 16 bases between. CDR3 sequence: CASSYADTAVADTQYF. The CDR3 coding sequence is TGTGCCAGCAGTTACGCCGACACAGCAGTGGCAGATACGCAGTATTTT.

This chain joins TRBV7-6 and TRBJ2-3; 10 nucleotides line up with TRBD1. The V gene's germline CDR1 is SGHVS and CDR2 FNYEAQ. The CDR3 length is 15 residues. Trimming at V came to 6 bases and at J to 2 bases, leaving 5 bases not matched to a gene. CDR3 sequence (DNA): TGTGCCAGCAGGGGGACAGGGGACTACACAGATACGCAGTATTTT. This sequence encodes CASRGTGDYTDTQYF. Supplemented by reference TRBV7-6 and TRBJ2-3, the full variable domain reads GAGVSQSPRYKVTKRGQDVALRCDPISGHVSLYWYRQALGQGPEFLTYFNYEAQQDKSGLPNDRFSAERPEGSISTLTIQRTEQRDSAMYRCASRGTGDYTDTQYFGPGTRLTVL.

This chain links TRBV5-4 with TRBJ2-7; unclear D gene. The germline CDR1 and CDR2 sequences are SGHNT and YYREEE (reference sequence). Deletions cut 4 bases from V and 2 bases from J, with 4 bases between. This CDR3 has 11 amino acids. The CDR3 spells CASSRAYEQYF. The CDR3 nucleotides read TGTGCCAGCAGCCGGGCCTACGAGCAGTACTTC.

The chain carries TRBV4-1 and TRBJ1-2, with D hard to call. Germline V lookup: CDR1 MGHRA, CDR2 YSYEKL. The CDR3 totals 12 residues. The V and J ends lost 1 base and 8 bases respectively, with 8 bases between them. The CDR3 DNA reads TGCGCCAGCAGCCAAGCAAGCTCGGGCTACACCTTC. Translating gives CASSQASSGYTF.

The CDR3 DNA reads as TGTGCCAGTAGTAACCCCCCCTGGGCAGGGGGAACCCGGCACACTGAAGCTTTCTTT. Its translation is CASSNPPWAGGTRHTEAFF. The V and J genes are TRBV19 and TRBJ1-1; 7 nucleotides line up with TRBD1. V shed 4 bases, J shed 3 bases, and the junction held 20 bases outside the gene matches. Germline V lookup: CDR1 LNHDA, CDR2 SQIVND (reference sequence). The CDR3 length is 19 residues.

In its sample, this clone was seen once. V and J are TRBV10-1 and TRBJ2-7, with 7 bases matching TRBD1. CDR1 WNHNN and CDR2 SYGVQD come from the germline V gene (reference sequence). This CDR3 region has 15 residues. V lost 9 bases and J lost 0; bases outside the gene matches: 11. The CDR3 is CASSPGQSTSYEQYF. In DNA form, the CDR3 reads TGCGCCAGTTCGCCGGGACAGTCCACCTCCTACGAGCAGTACTTC.

The chain carries TRBV27 and TRBJ1-5, with D unresolved. CDR3 length: 13 residues. V was cut by 8 bases and J by 0 bases, with 8 bases left in between. Germline values: CDR1 MNHEY, CDR2 SMNVEV (reference sequence). The DNA for the CDR3 is TGTGCCAGCCGGGAGGGTAGCAATCAGCCCCAGCATTTT. Translated, it gives CASREGSNQPQHF.

J is TRBJ1-6 and V is TRBV6-5; 7 nucleotides align to TRBD1. V shed 7 bases and J 9 bases; nucleotides not matched to a gene: 0. Germline V gene sequence: CDR1 MNHEY, CDR2 SVGAGI. This CDR3 has 11 residues. The CDR3 here is CASNRGSPLHF. The CDR3 DNA reads TGTGCCAGCAACAGGGGTTCACCCCTCCACTTT.

Details on this clone: The identical CDR3 is also encoded by other nucleotide sequences in the sample. V gene TRBV9 combines with J gene TRBJ2-3, with 9 nucleotides matching TRBD2. V trimming: 4 bases; J trimming: 0 bases; junction bases outside the gene matches: 6. This CDR3 has 16 amino acids. Per germline, CDR1 SGDLS and CDR2 YYNGEE. For the CDR3, the DNA is TGTGCCAGCAGCCCCTTAGCGGGGGCTAGCACAGATACGCAGTATTTT. This encodes CASSPLAGASTDTQYF. Combining the CDR3 with reference TRBV9 and TRBJ2-3 gives the whole variable domain DSGVTQTPKHLITATGQRVTLRCSPRSGDLSVYWYQQSLDQGLQFLIQYYNGEERAKGNILERFSAQQFPDLHSELNLSSLELGDSALYFCASSPLAGASTDTQYFGPGTRLTVL.

This clone was counted once. This rearrangement joins TRBV9 to TRBJ2-5; D is possibly TRBD1 (6 bases). Germline V CDR1 and CDR2: SGDLS, YYNGEE. V was cut by 4 bases and J by 5 bases, with 18 bases left in between. The CDR3 is 15 amino acids. The CDR3 reads CASSSDLRGLETQYF. The DNA for the CDR3 is TGTGCCAGCAGCTCTGACCTCAGGGGCTTGGAGACCCAGTACTTC.

The chain recombines TRBV6-5 with TRBJ2-2; 8 bases match TRBD2. The CDR3 covers 14 residues. V gave up 7 bases and J gave up 4 bases; unmatched junction bases: 5. Looked up from germline, CDR1 is MNHEY and CDR2 is SVGAGI. CDR3: CASKHGGATGELFF. The CDR3 coding sequence is TGTGCCAGCAAACACGGGGGGGCCACCGGGGAGCTGTTTTTT.

CDR3: CASSPQGQETQYF. Here the CDR3 DNA reads TGTGCCAGCAGCCCGCAGGGCCAAGAGACCCAGTACTTC. The chain couples TRBV5-4 to TRBJ2-5; D is possibly TRBD1 (5 bases). The CDR3 has 13 residues. Germline V gene lookup returns CDR1 SGHNT and CDR2 YYREEE (reference sequence). Trimming took off 4 bases at V and 1 base at J, with 8 bases between the two ends.

The V gene is TRBV11-2, the J gene TRBJ1-1; D perhaps matches TRBD1 (5 bases). This CDR3 region has 16 residues. The ends were cut back, 4 bases at V and 1 base at J, with 16 bases in the middle. The germline CDR1 and CDR2 sequences are SGHAT and FQNNGV. CDR3 protein: CASSSGLSRGNTEAFF. The CDR3 bases are TGTGCCAGCAGCTCGGGACTCTCCCGGGGGAACACTGAAGCTTTCTTT.

V gene TRBV7-6 combines with J gene TRBJ1-2; D ambiguous. The V end was cut by 6 bases, the J end by 0 bases, with 11 bases between. The CDR3 totals 14 residues. CDR1 SGHVS and CDR2 FNYEAQ come from the germline V gene. The CDR3 nucleotides are TGTGCCAGCAGTGTAGGAGGAACTAACTATGGCTACACCTTC. Amino acids: CASSVGGTNYGYTF. The whole variable domain, filled in from reference TRBV7-6 and TRBJ1-2, reads GAGVSQSPRYKVTKRGQDVALRCDPISGHVSLYWYRQALGQGPEFLTYFNYEAQQDKSGLPNDRFSAERPEGSISTLTIQRTEQRDSAMYRCASSVGGTNYGYTFGSGTRLTVV.

The V gene is TRBV18, the J gene TRBJ2-2; D unresolved. Between the trimmed V and J ends, which lost 3 bases and 3 bases, there was a span of 5 bases. CDR1 and CDR2 from the germline V gene are KGHSH and LQKENI. This CDR3 has 13 amino acids. The CDR3: CASSPSYTGELFF. In nucleotides, the CDR3 is TGTGCCAGCTCACCCTCCTACACCGGGGAGCTGTTTTTT.

The gene calls are TRBV29-1 and TRBJ1-1; 10 nucleotides align to TRBD1. CDR3 length equals 13 residues. Germline-derived CDR1 and CDR2 are SQVTM and ANQGSEA. Germline trimming cut 6 bases from V and 4 bases from J; bases unmatched to any gene: 5. The CDR3 coding sequence is TGCAGCGTGAGACAGGGGGCGACCACTGAAGCTTTCTTT. Translating it yields CSVRQGATTEAFF.

The chain links TRBV11-2 to TRBJ2-2; the match to TRBD1 covers 7 bases. The CDR3 has 14 amino acids. Trimming at V came to 4 bases and at J to 4 bases, leaving 3 bases not matched to a gene. CDR1 and CDR2 (germline): SGHAT, FQNNGV. CDR3 amino acids: CASSSGQPTGELFF. CDR3 nucleotides: TGTGCCAGCAGCTCGGGACAGCCCACCGGGGAGCTGTTTTTT.

V usage is TRBV23-1 and J usage is TRBJ2-3, with TRBD2 identical over 9 bases. TRBV23-1 is an open reading frame whose function is uncertain. This CDR3 comprises 19 residues. After removal of 1 base from V and 0 bases from J, the junction contained 11 bases not matched to a gene. CDR3: CASSQLRSGGHRSTDTQYF. The CDR3 DNA is TGCGCCAGCAGTCAATTGCGAAGCGGGGGGCACCGAAGCACAGATACGCAGTATTTT.